This TCR beta chain was captured in a study of blood T cells in healthy people across ages. Study-level results: Percentage of naive T cells showed a strong correlation with TCR beta diversity. Leaving the PBMCs unsorted stopped any conclusive comparison of naive versus antigen-experienced cells. Naive CD4+ cells and diversity were both higher in long-lived donors than in aged donors.

V shed 3 bases and J shed 2 bases, with 10 bases lying between them. Germline CDR1 SGHRS, CDR2 YFSETQ. There are 14 residues in the CDR3. As regards this clonotype: Its specificity is unknown.

Together with a sample-barcoded 5' primer, a J-beta primer mix was included in a second PCR lasting about 7 to 12 cycles. MiXCR was run by TCRdb on the 5' RACE reads, yielding one entry per CDR3 protein. The data hold under 2,000,000 distinct CDR3 sequences, with 40% to 55% observed a single time. This chain joins TRBV5-1 and TRBJ2-3; D is possibly TRBD2 (5 bases). This receptor was obtained from a woman aged 40 to 55 in good health. Specimen: blood. The CDR3 protein is CASSSLGVTDTQYF. CDR3 DNA sequence: TGCGCCAGCAGCTCGCTCGGGGTCACAGATACGCAGTATTTT.